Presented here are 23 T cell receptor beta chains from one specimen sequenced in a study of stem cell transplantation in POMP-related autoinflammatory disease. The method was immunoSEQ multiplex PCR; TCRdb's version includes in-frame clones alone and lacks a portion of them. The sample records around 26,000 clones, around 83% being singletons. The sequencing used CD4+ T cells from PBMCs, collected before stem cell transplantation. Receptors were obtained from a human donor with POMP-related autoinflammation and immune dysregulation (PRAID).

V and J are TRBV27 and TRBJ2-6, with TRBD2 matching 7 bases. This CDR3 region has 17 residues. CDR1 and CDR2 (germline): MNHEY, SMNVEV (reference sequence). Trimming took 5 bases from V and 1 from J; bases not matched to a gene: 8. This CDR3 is CASSRLVGGSGANVLTF. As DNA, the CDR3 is TGTGCCAGCAGTAGACTCGTGGGGGGGTCTGGGGCCAACGTCCTGACTTTC.

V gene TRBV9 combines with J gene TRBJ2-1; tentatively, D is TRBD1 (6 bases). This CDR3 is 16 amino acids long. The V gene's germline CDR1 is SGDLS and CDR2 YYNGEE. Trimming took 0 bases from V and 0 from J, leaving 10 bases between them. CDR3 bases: TGTGCCAGCAGCGTAGGCCCAGGGGCCTCCTACAATGAGCAGTTCTTC. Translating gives CASSVGPGASYNEQFF.

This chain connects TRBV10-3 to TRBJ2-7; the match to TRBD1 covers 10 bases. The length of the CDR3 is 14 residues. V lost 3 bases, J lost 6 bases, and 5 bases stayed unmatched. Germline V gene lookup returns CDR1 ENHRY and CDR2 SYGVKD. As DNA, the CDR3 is TGTGCCATCAGTGACCGGGACAGGGGTCTCGAGCAGTACTTC. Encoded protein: CAISDRDRGLEQYF.

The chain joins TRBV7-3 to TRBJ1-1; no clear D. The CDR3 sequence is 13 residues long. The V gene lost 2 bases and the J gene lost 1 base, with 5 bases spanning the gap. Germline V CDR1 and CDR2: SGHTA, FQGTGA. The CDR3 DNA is TGTGCCAGCAGCTTACAGGAGAACACTGAAGCTTTCTTT. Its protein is CASSLQENTEAFF.

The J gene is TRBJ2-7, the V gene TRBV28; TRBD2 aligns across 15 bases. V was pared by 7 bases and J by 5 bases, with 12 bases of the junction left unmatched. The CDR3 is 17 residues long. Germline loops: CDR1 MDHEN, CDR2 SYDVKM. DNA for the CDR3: TGTGCCAGCACCCTAGTTGGGACTAGCGGGAGGACCCACGAGCAGTACTTC. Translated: CASTLVGTSGRTHEQYF.

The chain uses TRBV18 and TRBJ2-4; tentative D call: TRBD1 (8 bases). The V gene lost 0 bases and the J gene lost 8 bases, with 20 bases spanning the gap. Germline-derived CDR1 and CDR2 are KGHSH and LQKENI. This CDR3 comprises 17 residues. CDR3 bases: TGTGCCAGCTCACCACCGGGCAAACAGGGGGAGGGTGACATTCAGTACTTC. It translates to CASSPPGKQGEGDIQYF.

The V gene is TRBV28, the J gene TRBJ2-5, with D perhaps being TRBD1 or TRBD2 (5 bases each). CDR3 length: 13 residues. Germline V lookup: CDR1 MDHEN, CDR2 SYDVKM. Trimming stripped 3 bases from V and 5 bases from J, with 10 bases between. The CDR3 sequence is CASSFGGVETQYF. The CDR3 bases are TGTGCCAGCAGTTTTGGGGGAGTGGAGACCCAGTACTTC.

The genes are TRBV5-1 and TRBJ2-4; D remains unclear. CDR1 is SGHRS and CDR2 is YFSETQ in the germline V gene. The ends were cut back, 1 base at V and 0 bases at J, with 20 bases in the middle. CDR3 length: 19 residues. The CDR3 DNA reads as TGCGCCAGCAGCTTGTCCCCCACCCAACGAGGTAGAGCCAAAAACATTCAGTACTTC. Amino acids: CASSLSPTQRGRAKNIQYF. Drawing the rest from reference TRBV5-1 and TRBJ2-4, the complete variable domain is KAGVTQTPRYLIKTRGQQVTLSCSPISGHRSVSWYQQTPGQGLQFLFEYFSETQRNKGNFPGRFSGRQFSNSRSEMNVSTLELGDSALYLCASSLSPTQRGRAKNIQYFGAGTRLSVL.

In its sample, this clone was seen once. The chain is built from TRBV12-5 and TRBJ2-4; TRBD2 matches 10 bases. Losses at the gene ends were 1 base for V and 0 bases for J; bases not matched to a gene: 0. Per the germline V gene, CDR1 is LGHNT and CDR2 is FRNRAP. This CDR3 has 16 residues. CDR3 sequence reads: CASGLGLAGAKNIQYF. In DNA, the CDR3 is TGTGCTAGTGGTTTGGGACTAGCGGGAGCCAAAAACATTCAGTACTTC.

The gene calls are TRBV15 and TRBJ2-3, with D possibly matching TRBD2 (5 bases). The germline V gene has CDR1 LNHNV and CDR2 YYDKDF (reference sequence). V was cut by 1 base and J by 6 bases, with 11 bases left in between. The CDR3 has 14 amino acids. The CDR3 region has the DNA TGTGCCACCAGCAGAGGGACTGGCAAGGATACGCAGTATTTT. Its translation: CATSRGTGKDTQYF.

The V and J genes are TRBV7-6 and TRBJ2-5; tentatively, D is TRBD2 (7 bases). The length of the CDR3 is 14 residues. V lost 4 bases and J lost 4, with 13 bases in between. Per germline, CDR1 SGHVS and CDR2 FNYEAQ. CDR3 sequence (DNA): TGTGCCAGCAGCTCTTGGGGGGGCGCAGAGACCCAGTACTTC. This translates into CASSSWGGAETQYF.

In DNA, the CDR3 is TGTGCCAGCAGGGGGGTTGGTGGAGAGACCCAGTACTTC. This sequence encodes CASRGVGGETQYF. The chain employs TRBV2 and TRBJ2-5, with D perhaps TRBD1 or TRBD2 (5 bases each). V was trimmed by 6 bases and J by 4 bases, leaving 12 bases between them. CDR3 length: 13 amino acids. Germline-derived CDR1 and CDR2 are SNHLY and FYNNEI.

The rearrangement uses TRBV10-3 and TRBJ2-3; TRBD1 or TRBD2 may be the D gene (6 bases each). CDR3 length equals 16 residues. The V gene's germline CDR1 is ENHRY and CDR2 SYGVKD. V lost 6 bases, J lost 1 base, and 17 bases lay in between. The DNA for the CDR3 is TGTGCCATCAGCCGAAGGGGGGAAGCGGGCACAGATACGCAGTATTTT. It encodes CAISRRGEAGTDTQYF.

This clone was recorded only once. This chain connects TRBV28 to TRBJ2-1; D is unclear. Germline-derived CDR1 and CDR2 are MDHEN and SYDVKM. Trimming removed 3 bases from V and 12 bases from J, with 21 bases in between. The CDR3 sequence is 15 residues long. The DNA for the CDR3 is TGTGCCAGCAGTTTCTCGGGTGGTGGGGTTTTCGCGCAGTTCTTC. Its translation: CASSFSGGGVFAQFF.

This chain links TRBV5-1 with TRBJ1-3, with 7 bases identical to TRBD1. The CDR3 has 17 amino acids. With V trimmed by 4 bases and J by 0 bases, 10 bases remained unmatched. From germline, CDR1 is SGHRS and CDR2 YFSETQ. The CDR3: CASSLRTGSLSGNTIYF. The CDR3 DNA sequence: TGCGCCAGCAGCCTACGGACAGGTTCCCTCTCTGGAAACACCATATATTTT.

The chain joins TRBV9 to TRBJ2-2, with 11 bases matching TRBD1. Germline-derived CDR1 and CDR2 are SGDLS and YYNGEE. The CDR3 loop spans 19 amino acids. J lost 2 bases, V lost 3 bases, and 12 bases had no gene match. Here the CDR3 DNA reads TGTGCCAGCAGCGCCCCCCGGGACAGGGGGACCGTTAACACCGGGGAGCTGTTTTTT. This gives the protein CASSAPRDRGTVNTGELFF. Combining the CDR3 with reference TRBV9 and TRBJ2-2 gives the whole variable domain DSGVTQTPKHLITATGQRVTLRCSPRSGDLSVYWYQQSLDQGLQFLIQYYNGEERAKGNILERFSAQQFPDLHSELNLSSLELGDSALYFCASSAPRDRGTVNTGELFFGEGSRLTVL.

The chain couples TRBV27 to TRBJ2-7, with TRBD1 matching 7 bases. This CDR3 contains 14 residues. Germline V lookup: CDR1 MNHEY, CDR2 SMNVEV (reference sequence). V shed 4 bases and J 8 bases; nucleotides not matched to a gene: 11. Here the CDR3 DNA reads TGTGCCAGCAGTTCATGGACAGGCCTAGAGAAGCAGTACTTC. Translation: CASSSWTGLEKQYF.

The CDR3 protein is CASSLVSYEQYF. CDR3 sequence (DNA): TGCGCCAGCAGCTTGGTATCCTACGAGCAGTACTTC. This chain connects TRBV5-1 to TRBJ2-7; no reliable D call. Germline assignment: CDR1 SGHRS and CDR2 YFSETQ. Trimming left V 0 bases short and J 1 base short, with 2 bases between. CDR3 length: 12 residues. Based on the CDR3 plus reference TRBV5-1 and TRBJ2-7, the full variable domain is KAGVTQTPRYLIKTRGQQVTLSCSPISGHRSVSWYQQTPGQGLQFLFEYFSETQRNKGNFPGRFSGRQFSNSRSEMNVSTLELGDSALYLCASSLVSYEQYFGPGTRLTVT.

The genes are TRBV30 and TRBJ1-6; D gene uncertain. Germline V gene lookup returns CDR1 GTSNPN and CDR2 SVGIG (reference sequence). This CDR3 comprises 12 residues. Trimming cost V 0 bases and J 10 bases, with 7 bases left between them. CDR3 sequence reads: CAWSVVSSPLHF. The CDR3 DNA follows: TGTGCCTGGAGTGTGGTTAGCTCACCCCTCCACTTT. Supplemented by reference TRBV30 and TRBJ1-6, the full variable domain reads SQTIHQWPATLVQPVGSPLSLECTVEGTSNPNLYWYRQAAGRGLQLLFYSVGIGQISSEVPQNLSASRPQDRQFILSSKKLLLSDSGFYLCAWSVVSSPLHFGNGTRLTVT.

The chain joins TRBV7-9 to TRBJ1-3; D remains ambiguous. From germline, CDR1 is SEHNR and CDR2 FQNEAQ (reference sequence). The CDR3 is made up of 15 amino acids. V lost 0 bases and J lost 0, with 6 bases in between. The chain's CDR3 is CASSLAIRSGNTIYF. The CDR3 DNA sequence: TGTGCCAGCAGCTTAGCGATCCGCTCTGGAAACACCATATATTTT.

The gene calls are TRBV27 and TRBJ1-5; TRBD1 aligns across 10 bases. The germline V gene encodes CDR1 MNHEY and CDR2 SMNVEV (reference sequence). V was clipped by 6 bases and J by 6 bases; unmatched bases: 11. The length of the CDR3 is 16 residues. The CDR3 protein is CASREAGTGAFQPQHF. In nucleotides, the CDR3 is TGTGCCAGCAGGGAAGCCGGGACAGGGGCATTTCAGCCCCAGCATTTT.

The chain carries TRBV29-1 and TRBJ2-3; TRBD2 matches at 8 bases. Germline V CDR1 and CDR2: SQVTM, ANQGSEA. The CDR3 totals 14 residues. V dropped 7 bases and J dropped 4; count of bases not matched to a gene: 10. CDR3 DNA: TGCAGCGCGCCTCGGGGGGGCGGTTCAGATACGCAGTATTTT. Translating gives CSAPRGGGSDTQYF.

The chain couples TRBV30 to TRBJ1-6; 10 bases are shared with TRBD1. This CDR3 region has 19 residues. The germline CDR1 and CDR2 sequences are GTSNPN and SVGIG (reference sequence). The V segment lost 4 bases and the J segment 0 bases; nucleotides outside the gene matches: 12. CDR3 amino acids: CAWTDPGQGTISYNSPLHF. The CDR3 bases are TGTGCCTGGACTGATCCGGGACAGGGGACCATCTCCTATAATTCACCCCTCCACTTT.